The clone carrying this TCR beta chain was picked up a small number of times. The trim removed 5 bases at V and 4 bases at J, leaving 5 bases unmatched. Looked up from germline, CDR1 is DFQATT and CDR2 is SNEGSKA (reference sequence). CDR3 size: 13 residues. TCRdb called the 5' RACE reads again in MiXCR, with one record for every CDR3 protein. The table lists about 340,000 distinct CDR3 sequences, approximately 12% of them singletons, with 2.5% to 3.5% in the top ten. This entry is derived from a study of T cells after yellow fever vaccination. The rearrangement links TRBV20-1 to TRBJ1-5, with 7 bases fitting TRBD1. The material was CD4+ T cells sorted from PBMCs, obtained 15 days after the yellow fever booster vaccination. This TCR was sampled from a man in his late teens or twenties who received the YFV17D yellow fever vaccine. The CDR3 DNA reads TGCAGTGCTCCCGGGACAGCAAATCAGCCCCAGCATTTT. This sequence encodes CSAPGTANQPQHF.